This section outlines one TCR beta chain sequence together with its context. The data were taken from a study of blood T cell repertoires in COVID-19. Looking at the study overall: Both acute and convalescent COVID-19 samples were obtained from the United States, Italy and Spain. PBMCs, B-cell-depleted T cells, or T cells provided the cDNA or gDNA that made up the material.

Per the original methods: Scientists estimated how many nucleated cells there were by amplifying reference gene primers. Using immunoSEQ multiplex PCR, the repertoire was profiled, and TCRdb retains in-frame clones only, with some absent. V and J calls plus clone size are reproduced from that table; the DNA served to infer D and trimming. The sample gives roughly 140,000 clones, 80% to 90% of which show up once; roughly 3.2% is in the top ten. The V gene end was trimmed by 4 bases and the J gene end by 4 bases; junction bases not matched to a gene: 4. The CDR3 has 15 residues. CDR1 is KGHSH and CDR2 is LQKENI in the germline V gene.

The sequenced sample was peripheral blood. The TCR was taken from a woman aged 55-70 years with active COVID-19. The rearrangement joins TRBV18 to TRBJ2-5; 12 nucleotides agree with TRBD2. The CDR3 DNA sequence: TGTGCCAGCTCACAGGAGGGACTAGCGGGAGAGACCCAGTACTTC. Amino acids: CASSQEGLAGETQYF.